Listed below are T cell receptor beta chains from one sample, sequenced in a study of blood T cell repertoires in COVID-19. Sequencing used immunoSEQ multiplex PCR; TCRdb keeps in-frame clones, though not all of them. The sample yields some 390,000 clones, over 85% seen once. Input material: PBMCs or T cells enriched from blood (not recorded which). The receptors shown here come from a woman aged 30 to 39 who had recovered from COVID-19. CDR3s include the opening cysteine and the closing phenylalanine or tryptophan. The D gene is left open where the match is weak. Not all rows give a size; the values are once, few, many and, for expanded clones, a class.

j_call: TRBJ1-5; v_call: TRBV3-1/TRBV3-2; clone_size: once; d_call: -; cdr3_aa: CASSQSTGRHQPQHF; cdr3_nt: TGTGCCAGCAGCCAATCGACAGGTCGTCATCAGCCCCAGCATTTT
j_call: TRBJ1-1; v_call: TRBV5-1; clone_size: -; d_call: TRBD1; cdr3_aa: CASSTSGTVNTEAFF; cdr3_nt: TGCGCCAGCAGCACCTCCGGGACAGTGAACACTGAAGCTTTCTTT
j_call: TRBJ1-1; v_call: TRBV7-2; clone_size: once; d_call: -; cdr3_aa: CASSLSGSNTEAFF; cdr3_nt: TGTGCCAGCAGCTTAAGCGGCTCCAACACTGAAGCTTTCTTT
j_call: TRBJ2-7; v_call: TRBV6-2/TRBV6-3; clone_size: -; d_call: TRBD2; cdr3_aa: CASSWTSGNEQYF; cdr3_nt: TGTGCCAGCAGTTGGACTAGCGGGAACGAGCAGTACTTC
j_call: TRBJ1-1; v_call: TRBV13; clone_size: -; d_call: -; cdr3_aa: CASKKDRNTEAFF; cdr3_nt: TGTGCCAGCAAAAAAGACAGAAACACTGAAGCTTTCTTT
j_call: TRBJ2-2; v_call: TRBV7-3; clone_size: few; d_call: TRBD2; cdr3_aa: CASSSSGVNTGELFF; cdr3_nt: TGTGCCAGCAGCTCTAGCGGGGTGAACACCGGGGAGCTGTTTTTT
j_call: TRBJ2-2; v_call: TRBV30; clone_size: -; d_call: TRBD2; cdr3_aa: CAWWEGRGTGELFF; cdr3_nt: TGTGCCTGGTGGGAGGGGCGAGGAACCGGGGAGCTGTTTTTT
j_call: TRBJ1-1; v_call: TRBV6-4; clone_size: -; d_call: -; cdr3_aa: CASSVEGASTEAFF; cdr3_nt: TGTGCCAGCAGTGTTGAGGGTGCGAGCACTGAAGCTTTCTTT
j_call: TRBJ2-5; v_call: TRBV29-1; clone_size: -; d_call: -; cdr3_aa: CSVRRAEETQYF; cdr3_nt: TGCAGCGTTCGCAGGGCTGAAGAGACCCAGTACTTC
j_call: TRBJ1-2; v_call: TRBV5-4; clone_size: -; d_call: -; cdr3_aa: CASSSYLLSGDYGYTF; cdr3_nt: TGTGCCAGCAGCTCATACCTTCTCTCAGGGGATTATGGCTACACCTTC
j_call: TRBJ2-5; v_call: TRBV12-5; clone_size: -; d_call: TRBD1; cdr3_aa: CASGLGSGQGAETQYF; cdr3_nt: TGTGCTAGTGGTTTGGGTTCGGGACAGGGGGCCGAGACCCAGTACTTC
j_call: TRBJ2-7; v_call: TRBV19; clone_size: -; d_call: -; cdr3_aa: CASRSPAYEQYF; cdr3_nt: TGTGCCAGCCGAAGTCCAGCCTACGAGCAGTACTTC
j_call: TRBJ2-1; v_call: TRBV7-3; clone_size: -; d_call: -; cdr3_aa: CASSVDINSYNEQFF; cdr3_nt: TGTGCCAGCAGCGTAGATATCAACTCCTACAATGAGCAGTTCTTC
j_call: TRBJ2-1; v_call: TRBV7-3; clone_size: -; d_call: -; cdr3_aa: CASSFRAVSYNEQFF; cdr3_nt: TGTGCCAGCAGCTTCAGGGCCGTATCCTACAATGAGCAGTTCTTC
j_call: TRBJ2-7; v_call: TRBV29-1; clone_size: -; d_call: TRBD1; cdr3_aa: CSVSLTGGIYEQYF; cdr3_nt: TGCAGCGTTAGTCTGACAGGGGGCATCTACGAGCAGTACTTC
j_call: TRBJ2-7; v_call: TRBV10-3; clone_size: -; d_call: -; cdr3_aa: CAISESSYEQYF; cdr3_nt: TGTGCCATCAGTGAGTCGAGTTACGAGCAGTACTTC
j_call: TRBJ2-7; v_call: TRBV7-9; clone_size: -; d_call: TRBD1; cdr3_aa: CASGTGLFYEQYF; cdr3_nt: TGTGCCAGCGGGACAGGCCTTTTCTACGAGCAGTACTTC
j_call: TRBJ1-5; v_call: TRBV2; clone_size: -; d_call: -; cdr3_aa: CASRGQNNQPQHF; cdr3_nt: TGTGCCAGCAGAGGACAGAACAATCAGCCCCAGCATTTT
j_call: TRBJ1-2; v_call: TRBV6-5; clone_size: -; d_call: -; cdr3_aa: CASKEINYGYTF; cdr3_nt: TGTGCCAGCAAGGAGATTAACTATGGCTACACCTTC
j_call: TRBJ1-2; v_call: TRBV24-1; clone_size: -; d_call: -; cdr3_aa: CATTRRNRANGYTF; cdr3_nt: TGTGCCACCACCCGAAGGAACAGGGCGAATGGCTACACCTTC
j_call: TRBJ2-1; v_call: TRBV5-1; clone_size: -; d_call: TRBD1; cdr3_aa: CASSSGQGAGNEQFF; cdr3_nt: TGCGCCAGCAGCTCAGGACAGGGGGCGGGTAATGAGCAGTTCTTC
j_call: TRBJ1-1; v_call: TRBV20-1; clone_size: -; d_call: -; cdr3_aa: CSASLSGWNTEAFF; cdr3_nt: TGCAGTGCTAGTTTGTCAGGATGGAACACTGAAGCTTTCTTT
j_call: TRBJ2-7; v_call: TRBV27; clone_size: -; d_call: TRBD1; cdr3_aa: CASSPIPGQFFSYEQYF; cdr3_nt: TGTGCCAGCAGTCCAATCCCGGGACAGTTTTTCTCCTACGAGCAGTACTTC
j_call: TRBJ2-7; v_call: TRBV30; clone_size: -; d_call: -; cdr3_aa: CAWSVQIGGEQYF; cdr3_nt: TGTGCCTGGAGTGTACAGATAGGGGGCGAGCAGTACTTC
j_call: TRBJ1-1; v_call: TRBV11-2; clone_size: -; d_call: -; cdr3_aa: CASSLETGTEAFF; cdr3_nt: TGTGCCAGCAGCTTAGAGACGGGAACTGAAGCTTTCTTT
j_call: TRBJ1-1; v_call: TRBV5-4; clone_size: -; d_call: -; cdr3_aa: CASSLPGRNTEAFF; cdr3_nt: TGTGCCAGCAGCTTGCCTGGCCGCAACACTGAAGCTTTCTTT
j_call: TRBJ1-1; v_call: TRBV10-3; clone_size: few; d_call: TRBD1; cdr3_aa: CAISEKGQGGTEAFF; cdr3_nt: TGTGCCATCAGTGAGAAGGGACAGGGTGGCACTGAAGCTTTCTTT
j_call: TRBJ2-7; v_call: TRBV5-1; clone_size: -; d_call: -; cdr3_aa: CASSSAGTFEEQYF; cdr3_nt: TGCGCCAGCAGTTCGGCGGGGACGTTCGAGGAGCAGTACTTC
j_call: TRBJ2-1; v_call: TRBV18; clone_size: -; d_call: -; cdr3_aa: CASSPKEAYNEQFF; cdr3_nt: TGTGCCAGCTCACCAAAGGAGGCCTACAATGAGCAGTTCTTC
j_call: TRBJ2-7; v_call: TRBV11-1; clone_size: -; d_call: -; cdr3_aa: CASSPGLYEQYF; cdr3_nt: TGTGCCAGCAGCCCAGGACTCTACGAGCAGTACTTC
j_call: TRBJ2-5; v_call: TRBV9; clone_size: -; d_call: TRBD1; cdr3_aa: CASRGTGDQTQYF; cdr3_nt: TGTGCCAGCAGGGGGACAGGGGATCAGACCCAGTACTTC
j_call: TRBJ1-4; v_call: TRBV30; clone_size: -; d_call: -; cdr3_aa: CAWSVGGGSNEKLFF; cdr3_nt: TGTGCCTGGAGTGTAGGAGGTGGTTCTAATGAAAAACTGTTTTTT
j_call: TRBJ2-6; v_call: TRBV7-9; clone_size: -; d_call: TRBD1; cdr3_aa: CASPRDRGLGANVLTF; cdr3_nt: TGTGCCAGCCCAAGGGACAGGGGGCTTGGGGCCAACGTCCTGACTTTC
j_call: TRBJ1-2; v_call: TRBV29-1; clone_size: once; d_call: TRBD1; cdr3_aa: CSVDQGGYGYTF; cdr3_nt: TGCAGCGTTGATCAGGGGGGTTATGGCTACACCTTC
j_call: TRBJ2-1; v_call: TRBV19; clone_size: -; d_call: -; cdr3_aa: CASRPGGGDEQFF; cdr3_nt: TGTGCCAGTAGACCAGGGGGAGGCGATGAGCAGTTCTTC
j_call: TRBJ1-2; v_call: TRBV20-1; clone_size: few; d_call: -; cdr3_aa: CSASYLGAFGYTF; cdr3_nt: TGCAGTGCTAGTTATTTAGGGGCGTTTGGCTACACCTTC
j_call: TRBJ1-1; v_call: TRBV5-1; clone_size: -; d_call: TRBD1; cdr3_aa: CASSARQGLNTEAFF; cdr3_nt: TGCGCCAGCAGCGCGCGACAGGGGTTGAACACTGAAGCTTTCTTT
j_call: TRBJ2-2; v_call: TRBV5-6; clone_size: -; d_call: TRBD2; cdr3_aa: CASSPGTGGRDGELFF; cdr3_nt: TGTGCCAGCAGTCCAGGTACGGGAGGCCGGGACGGGGAGCTGTTTTTT
j_call: TRBJ2-7; v_call: TRBV5-4; clone_size: -; d_call: TRBD2; cdr3_aa: CASSTSSGPYEQYF; cdr3_nt: TGTGCCAGCAGCACATCTAGCGGTCCCTACGAGCAGTACTTC
j_call: TRBJ1-6; v_call: TRBV21-1; clone_size: -; d_call: -; cdr3_aa: CASSGDRGSSPLHF; cdr3_nt: TGTGCCAGCAGCGGGGACAGGGGAAGTTCACCCCTCCACTTT
j_call: TRBJ2-7; v_call: TRBV18; clone_size: -; d_call: -; cdr3_aa: CASSPPGEAGYEQYF; cdr3_nt: TGTGCCAGCTCACCACCTGGGGAGGCCGGCTACGAGCAGTACTTC
j_call: TRBJ2-7; v_call: TRBV4-2; clone_size: few; d_call: TRBD1; cdr3_aa: CASSPFRDRGFAEQYF; cdr3_nt: TGTGCCAGCAGCCCGTTCCGGGACAGGGGCTTTGCCGAGCAGTACTTC
j_call: TRBJ1-4; v_call: TRBV10-3; clone_size: once; d_call: TRBD1; cdr3_aa: CAISRDRGREKLFF; cdr3_nt: TGTGCCATCAGTCGGGACAGGGGGCGCGAAAAACTGTTTTTT
j_call: TRBJ1-1; v_call: TRBV10-3; clone_size: few; d_call: -; cdr3_aa: CAISQGTEAFF; cdr3_nt: TGTGCCATCTCCCAGGGGACTGAAGCTTTCTTT
j_call: TRBJ2-7; v_call: TRBV14; clone_size: -; d_call: TRBD2; cdr3_aa: CASSQSGGLTYEQYF; cdr3_nt: TGTGCCAGCAGCCAGAGCGGGGGTCTTACCTACGAGCAGTACTTC
j_call: TRBJ1-3; v_call: TRBV19; clone_size: -; d_call: -; cdr3_aa: CASSIPDTGNTIYF; cdr3_nt: TGTGCCAGTAGTATTCCGGACACTGGAAACACCATATATTTT
j_call: TRBJ2-6; v_call: TRBV5-1; clone_size: -; d_call: TRBD1; cdr3_aa: CASSLAGGTGTSGANVLTF; cdr3_nt: TGCGCCAGCAGCTTGGCCGGGGGGACAGGGACCTCTGGGGCCAACGTCCTGACTTTC
j_call: TRBJ1-3; v_call: TRBV7-8; clone_size: -; d_call: -; cdr3_aa: CASSFIPEGNTIYF; cdr3_nt: TGTGCCAGCAGCTTCATACCAGAAGGAAACACCATATATTTT
j_call: TRBJ2-7; v_call: TRBV15; clone_size: -; d_call: TRBD1; cdr3_aa: CATSRDPYRDRVVEQYF; cdr3_nt: TGTGCCACCAGCAGAGATCCATACCGGGACAGGGTTGTCGAGCAGTACTTC
j_call: TRBJ1-1; v_call: TRBV9; clone_size: -; d_call: -; cdr3_aa: CASSLGLLDTEAFF; cdr3_nt: TGTGCCAGCAGCCTGGGCCTCTTGGACACTGAAGCTTTCTTT
j_call: TRBJ2-5; v_call: TRBV9; clone_size: once; d_call: TRBD2; cdr3_aa: CASSAEGLAGALQETQYF; cdr3_nt: TGTGCCAGCAGCGCCGAGGGACTAGCGGGGGCCCTACAAGAGACCCAGTACTTC
j_call: TRBJ2-7; v_call: TRBV29-1; clone_size: -; d_call: -; cdr3_aa: CSVEGPVDEQYF; cdr3_nt: TGCAGCGTTGAGGGGCCGGTGGACGAGCAGTACTTC
j_call: TRBJ1-5; v_call: TRBV7-9; clone_size: -; d_call: TRBD1; cdr3_aa: CASSPLLTGTGSQPQHF; cdr3_nt: TGTGCCAGCAGCCCCCTCCTAACCGGGACAGGGAGTCAGCCCCAGCATTTT
j_call: TRBJ1-5; v_call: TRBV20-1; clone_size: -; d_call: TRBD1; cdr3_aa: CSASRTGGSGNQPQHF; cdr3_nt: TGCAGTGCTAGTCGGACAGGGGGGTCGGGCAATCAGCCCCAGCATTTT
j_call: TRBJ1-2; v_call: TRBV12-3/TRBV12-4; clone_size: -; d_call: -; cdr3_aa: CASTRTSYGYTF; cdr3_nt: TGTGCCAGCACCCGAACGAGCTATGGCTACACCTTC